A single sample is the source of the 28 T cell receptor beta chains below, sequenced in a study of blood T cell repertoires in COVID-19. Measured with immunoSEQ multiplex PCR; TCRdb has only the in-frame clones, and not every one. Seen here are roughly 240,000 clones, under 90% observed once, and the top ten hold approximately 4%. Sequences were obtained from PBMCs or T cells enriched from blood (not recorded which). These receptors were taken from a woman aged 35 to 49 who had been exposed to COVID-19.

The rearrangement joins TRBV29-1 to TRBJ1-1; possibly TRBD1 for D (6 bases). Trimming cost V 4 bases and J 7 bases, with 10 bases left between them. The CDR3 totals 11 residues. Germline V gene sequence: CDR1 SQVTM, CDR2 ANQGSEA. DNA for the CDR3: TGCAGCGTTGTTGACAGGATTGAAGCTTTCTTT. Protein sequence: CSVVDRIEAFF.

This clone appeared once. This rearrangement joins TRBV27 to TRBJ2-7, with 7 positions matching TRBD2. Losses at the gene ends were 2 bases for V and 7 bases for J; bases not matched to a gene: 8. Germline CDR1 and CDR2: MNHEY and SMNVEV (reference sequence). The CDR3 has 14 amino acids. CDR3 DNA sequence: TGTGCCAGCAGTTTAACACCTGGGGGGGAAGAGCAGTACTTC. Amino acids: CASSLTPGGEEQYF.

The rearrangement joins TRBV6-5 to TRBJ1-2; D unresolved. This CDR3 contains 13 residues. V lost 7 bases to trimming and J lost 8 bases, with 17 bases between them. The germline gives CDR1 MNHEY, CDR2 SVGAGI. This CDR3 is CASISQLDWGYTF. CDR3 in DNA: TGTGCCAGCATTTCCCAACTTGATTGGGGCTACACCTTC.

The J gene is TRBJ2-1, the V gene TRBV5-5; tentatively, D is TRBD2 (5 bases). Germline V lookup: CDR1 SGHKS, CDR2 YYEKEE (reference sequence). The CDR3 totals 15 residues. V lost 2 bases and J 7 bases, leaving 16 bases between the germline ends. CDR3 in DNA: TGTGCCAGCAGCTTCGACCAACTAAAGCGGAATGAGCAGTTCTTC. It encodes CASSFDQLKRNEQFF. Looking up the rest from reference TRBV5-5 and TRBJ2-1 gives the full variable domain: DAGVTQSPTHLIKTRGQQVTLRCSPISGHKSVSWYQQVLGQGPQFIFQYYEKEERGRGNFPDRFSARQFPNYSSELNVNALLLGDSALYLCASSFDQLKRNEQFFGPGTRLTVL.

The CDR3: CASSWGQGASRARQETQYF. CDR3 nucleotide sequence: TGCGCCAGCAGCTGGGGACAGGGGGCTAGTAGGGCCCGCCAAGAGACCCAGTACTTC. This chain connects TRBV5-1 to TRBJ2-5; 12 positions match TRBD1. The CDR3 totals 19 residues. Per the germline V gene, CDR1 is SGHRS and CDR2 is YFSETQ. Trimming removed 3 bases from V and 1 base from J; junction bases left unmatched: 13.

The chain couples TRBV4-1 to TRBJ2-3; the D is unclear. V was pared by 5 bases and J by 1 base, with 13 bases between. Germline loops: CDR1 MGHRA, CDR2 YSYEKL. This CDR3 is 15 amino acids long. CDR3 bases: TGCGCCAGCAGCGGGCAGGCCAGTGGCACAGATACGCAGTATTTT. This encodes CASSGQASGTDTQYF.

The CDR3 sequence is CAWRRQGNEKLFF. The DNA for the CDR3 is TGTGCCTGGAGAAGACAGGGGAATGAAAAACTGTTTTTT. The chain uses TRBV30 and TRBJ1-4, with 8 nucleotides matching TRBD1. Germline trimming cut 3 bases from V and 5 bases from J; bases unmatched to any gene: 2. The CDR3 loop spans 13 amino acids. In germline, CDR1 is GTSNPN, CDR2 SVGIG (reference sequence).

The V call is TRBV6-5, the J call TRBJ1-5; 10 bases are a match to TRBD1. V gave up 6 bases and J gave up 3 bases; unmatched junction bases: 5. The CDR3 spans 15 residues. Germline CDR1 and CDR2: MNHEY and SVGAGI. In DNA, the CDR3 is TGTGCCAGCAGCCCGGGGACAGGGGACAATCAGCCCCAGCATTTT. This encodes CASSPGTGDNQPQHF.

Turning to this clone: The same CDR3 also results from other DNA sequences found in this sample. This chain joins TRBV10-3 and TRBJ1-5; unclear D gene. This CDR3 contains 14 residues. Trimming took 8 bases from V and 0 from J, leaving 11 bases between them. Germline CDR1 and CDR2: ENHRY and SYGVKD. The CDR3: CAIGGADSNQPQHF. In nucleotides, the CDR3 is TGTGCCATCGGTGGAGCGGATAGCAATCAGCCCCAGCATTTT.

J is TRBJ1-3 and V is TRBV7-3; 7 bases fit TRBD1. Per germline, CDR1 SGHTA and CDR2 FQGTGA. The J segment lost 0 bases and the V segment lost 1 base, leaving 0 bases of the junction unmatched. CDR3 length equals 15 residues. This CDR3 reads CASSLRDSSGNTIYF. CDR3 nucleotides: TGTGCCAGCAGCTTAAGGGACAGCTCTGGAAACACCATATATTTT.

V and J are TRBV28 and TRBJ1-2, with D hard to call. Per the germline V gene, CDR1 is MDHEN and CDR2 is SYDVKM. CDR3 size: 13 residues. V was clipped by 2 bases and J by 8 bases, with 12 bases between them. CDR3 residues: CASSLVSRGGYTF. The CDR3, as DNA: TGTGCCAGCAGTTTAGTTTCCCGAGGGGGCTACACCTTC.

The chain links TRBV6-5 to TRBJ2-2; 10 bases are shared with TRBD2. Germline assignment: CDR1 MNHEY and CDR2 SVGAGI. The J segment lost 5 bases and the V segment lost 4 bases, leaving 1 base of the junction unmatched. This CDR3 contains 14 residues. CDR3 amino acids: CASSFSGGTGELFF. DNA of the CDR3: TGTGCCAGCAGTTTTAGCGGGGGGACCGGGGAGCTGTTTTTT.

The gene calls are TRBV2 and TRBJ1-6; the D is unclear. CDR3 length: 13 amino acids. The V gene lost 8 bases and the J gene lost 8 bases, with 13 bases spanning the gap. Germline CDR1 SNHLY, CDR2 FYNNEI. CDR3 bases: TGTGCCAGCGGCGCGGGAGTGGATTCACCCCTCCACTTT. Translation: CASGAGVDSPLHF.

The chain uses TRBV9 and TRBJ2-1, with 10 bases that match TRBD1. This CDR3 is built from 17 residues. V lost 0 bases and J lost 8; bases outside the gene matches: 11. The germline V gene encodes CDR1 SGDLS and CDR2 YYNGEE. The CDR3, as DNA: TGTGCCAGCAGCGTAGATATTCGGGACAGGGGTTACGATGAGCAGTTCTTC. As protein: CASSVDIRDRGYDEQFF. Complete variable domain (other parts from reference TRBV9 and TRBJ2-1): DSGVTQTPKHLITATGQRVTLRCSPRSGDLSVYWYQQSLDQGLQFLIQYYNGEERAKGNILERFSAQQFPDLHSELNLSSLELGDSALYFCASSVDIRDRGYDEQFFGPGTRLTVL.

The rearrangement links TRBV9 to TRBJ1-6; D call uncertain. V dropped 5 bases and J dropped 5 bases, with 14 bases sitting between them. Germline CDR1 SGDLS, CDR2 YYNGEE. CDR3 length equals 15 residues. CDR3 sequence (DNA): TGTGCCAGCAGTGGAAGGGATAGCGATAATTCACCCCTCCACTTT. Translating it yields CASSGRDSDNSPLHF.

The CDR3, as DNA: TGTGCCAGCAGAAGAGAGCGGGGCACAGATACGCAGTATTTT. Protein sequence: CASRRERGTDTQYF. The chain employs TRBV6-5 and TRBJ2-3, with D perhaps TRBD2 (6 bases). Germline V gene lookup returns CDR1 MNHEY and CDR2 SVGAGI. With 6 bases removed from V and 1 base from J, the gap between germline ends came to 11 bases. This CDR3 has 14 residues.

The chain joins TRBV7-2 to TRBJ2-6; D call uncertain. V was pared by 2 bases and J by 2 bases, with 4 bases between. The CDR3 runs to 14 residues. Germline CDR1 reads SGHTA; CDR2 reads FQGNSA. CDR3 DNA sequence: TGTGCCAGCAGCTTATATGCTGGGGCCAACGTCCTGACTTTC. Amino acids: CASSLYAGANVLTF.

This clone was counted a single time. The chain couples TRBV7-7 to TRBJ2-1; tentatively, D is TRBD1 (5 bases). The CDR3 has 16 residues. The germline V gene has CDR1 SSHAT and CDR2 FNYEAQ (reference sequence). The V and J ends lost 1 base and 4 bases respectively, with 14 bases between them. CDR3 DNA sequence: TGTGCCAGCAGCTTAGGTGATCAGGGAATGTACAATGAGCAGTTCTTC. Its protein is CASSLGDQGMYNEQFF. The full variable domain, rest sourced from reference TRBV7-7 and TRBJ2-1, is GAGVSQSPRYKVTKRGQDVTLRCDPISSHATLYWYQQALGQGPEFLTYFNYEAQPDKSGLPSDRFSAERPEGSISTLTIQRTEQRDSAMYRCASSLGDQGMYNEQFFGPGTRLTVL.

Of note for this clone: A junction boundary mismatches the germline segment, possibly from a read error. The genes are TRBV4-3 and TRBJ2-2; perhaps TRBD1 as D (6 bases). The CDR3 consists of 19 residues. Per germline, CDR1 LGHNA and CDR2 YSLEER. CDR3 residues: CASSQDRGLGDRNPGELFF. Written as DNA, the CDR3 is TGCGCCAGCAGCCAAGATAGGGGGTTAGGAGACAGGAACCCCGGGGAGCTGTTTTTT.

The V and J genes are TRBV15 and TRBJ2-3; weak D call: TRBD2 (6 bases). The CDR3 runs 14 residues. CDR1 and CDR2 from the germline V gene are LNHNV and YYDKDF (reference sequence). Trimming took off 1 base at V and 2 bases at J, with 7 bases between the two ends. The CDR3 DNA reads TGTGCCACCAGCAGAGGCGGGATCACAGATACGCAGTATTTT. Amino acid sequence: CATSRGGITDTQYF.

This rearrangement joins TRBV19 to TRBJ2-1; TRBD1 aligns across 7 bases. The CDR3 runs 15 residues. J lost 3 bases, V lost 11 bases, and 13 bases had no gene match. Germline CDR1 and CDR2: LNHDA and SQIVND (reference sequence). The CDR3: CASKTEGAHYNEQFF. CDR3 in DNA: TGTGCCTCAAAAACCGAGGGGGCCCACTACAATGAGCAGTTCTTC.

This clone appeared a single time. V and J are TRBV5-4 and TRBJ2-3, with TRBD1 matching 7 bases. Germline V gene data show CDR1 as SGHNT and CDR2 as YYREEE (reference sequence). With 5 bases clipped from V and 2 bases from J, the junction kept 8 bases outside the gene matches. The CDR3 contains 15 residues. CDR3 sequence: CASRIGQESTDTQYF. CDR3 sequence (DNA): TGTGCCAGCAGAATCGGACAGGAGTCCACAGATACGCAGTATTTT. Variable domain in full (rest from reference TRBV5-4 and TRBJ2-3): ETGVTQSPTHLIKTRGQQVTLRCSSQSGHNTVSWYQQALGQGPQFIFQYYREEENGRGNFPPRFSGLQFPNYSSELNVNALELDDSALYLCASRIGQESTDTQYFGPGTRLTVL.

The chain recombines TRBV7-8 with TRBJ1-4; D ambiguous. The germline V and J ends were trimmed by 5 bases and 5 bases, with 12 bases remaining between them. The V gene's germline CDR1 is SGHVS and CDR2 FQNEAQ. The CDR3 sequence is 14 residues long. DNA of the CDR3: TGTGCCAGCAGCCCCGGTGGGCTAAATGAAAAACTGTTTTTT. The encoded protein is CASSPGGLNEKLFF.

The chain uses TRBV6-6 and TRBJ2-7; 12 nucleotides match TRBD2. CDR1 and CDR2 (germline): MNHNY, SVGAGI (reference sequence). This CDR3 has 14 amino acids. V was pared by 6 bases and J by 7 bases, with 7 bases of the junction left unmatched. CDR3 nucleotide sequence: TGTGCCAGCAGCCCTAGCGGGGGGGCCTTAGAGCAGTACTTC. Protein: CASSPSGGALEQYF.

This chain joins TRBV4-2 and TRBJ1-1; a weak D match, TRBD1 (5 bases). V lost 5 bases to trimming and J lost 4 bases, with 11 bases between them. The germline gives CDR1 LGHNA, CDR2 YNFKEQ. The CDR3 has 13 amino acids. CDR3 region: CASSTREGTEAFF. The CDR3 nucleotides are TGTGCCAGCAGCACCAGGGAGGGCACTGAAGCTTTCTTT.

The rearrangement joins TRBV11-3 to TRBJ2-2; D is possibly TRBD2 (5 bases). The V gene's germline CDR1 is SGHNT and CDR2 YENEEA. Trimming took 1 base from V and 2 from J, leaving 11 bases between them. This CDR3 comprises 16 residues. The CDR3 protein is CASSLGRALNTGELFF. In DNA form, the CDR3 reads TGTGCCAGCAGCTTAGGGCGGGCACTTAACACCGGGGAGCTGTTTTTT.

V gene TRBV9 combines with J gene TRBJ2-3; D call uncertain. This CDR3 spans 15 amino acids. Germline V CDR1 and CDR2: SGDLS, YYNGEE. Between the trimmed V and J ends, which lost 0 bases and 0 bases, there was a span of 8 bases. The CDR3 DNA sequence: TGTGCCAGCAGCGTAGGCGGTTATAGCACAGATACGCAGTATTTT. Its protein is CASSVGGYSTDTQYF. Full variable domain (outside the CDR3, taken from reference TRBV9 and TRBJ2-3): DSGVTQTPKHLITATGQRVTLRCSPRSGDLSVYWYQQSLDQGLQFLIQYYNGEERAKGNILERFSAQQFPDLHSELNLSSLELGDSALYFCASSVGGYSTDTQYFGPGTRLTVL.

The rearrangement links TRBV7-9 to TRBJ2-7, with 7 bases lining up with TRBD2. The CDR3 consists of 17 residues. CDR1 and CDR2 from the germline V gene are SEHNR and FQNEAQ (reference sequence). Trimming at V came to 5 bases and at J to 0 bases, leaving 13 bases not matched to a gene. Here the CDR3 reads CASSPLLEAGSSYEQYF. The CDR3 bases are TGTGCCAGCAGCCCTCTACTTGAAGCGGGAAGCTCCTACGAGCAGTACTTC. Looking up the rest from reference TRBV7-9 and TRBJ2-7 gives the full variable domain: DTGVSQNPRHKITKRGQNVTFRCDPISEHNRLYWYRQTLGQGPEFLTYFQNEAQLEKSRLLSDRFSAERPKGSFSTLEIQRTEQGDSAMYLCASSPLLEAGSSYEQYFGPGTRLTVT.